Below are 19 T cell receptor beta chains sequenced from a single sample in a study of cytomegalovirus exposure and HLA in healthy donors. PCR primers comprised 60 Vbeta and 13 Jbeta primers. Repertoires were generated with immunoSEQ multiplex PCR, while TCRdb's copy carries only in-frame clones and drops some. There are approximately 120,000 clones in the sample, with approximately 0.99% held by the top ten. Sequencing was carried out using PBMCs. These receptors originate from a young man in good health and CMV-seronegative.

The chain recombines TRBV30 with TRBJ1-2; a weak D match, TRBD1 (5 bases). Trimming removed 4 bases at V and 0 bases at J, with 12 bases between. The CDR3 is made up of 14 amino acids. Germline CDR1 reads GTSNPN; CDR2 reads SVGIG (reference sequence). CDR3 residues: CAWISTATNYGYTF. Here the CDR3 DNA reads TGTGCCTGGATTTCGACAGCTACTAACTATGGCTACACCTTC.

The V gene is TRBV5-1, the J gene TRBJ2-1, with a weak D call TRBD1 (6 bases). Trimming took off 1 base at V and 4 bases at J, with 15 bases between the two ends. The CDR3 extends over 16 amino acids. Germline assignment: CDR1 SGHRS and CDR2 YFSETQ. CDR3 DNA: TGCGCCAGCAGCTTGCTTACGACAGGAAAATACAATGAGCAGTTCTTC. Translation gives CASSLLTTGKYNEQFF.

This sequence joins TRBV5-1 and TRBJ2-7; 14 positions agree with TRBD2. This CDR3 is built from 17 residues. V was clipped by 3 bases and J by 1 base; unmatched bases: 6. From germline, CDR1 is SGHRS and CDR2 YFSETQ. Here the CDR3 reads CASSSWTSGRPSYEQYF. The CDR3 DNA follows: TGCGCCAGCAGCTCGTGGACTAGCGGGAGGCCTTCCTACGAGCAGTACTTC.

V usage is TRBV29-1 and J usage is TRBJ1-1; the match to TRBD1 covers 8 bases. This CDR3 is built from 15 residues. Germline assignment: CDR1 SQVTM and CDR2 ANQGSEA. Unmatched junction bases numbered 11, after V lost 7 bases and J lost 1 base. Written as DNA, the CDR3 is TGCAGCGCCACTCCCCAGGGGGCCAGGAACACTGAAGCTTTCTTT. This codes for CSATPQGARNTEAFF.

The chain has TRBV5-1 and TRBJ2-7; D unresolved. The germline CDR1 and CDR2 sequences are SGHRS and YFSETQ. Deletions cut 5 bases from V and 3 bases from J, with 15 bases between. This CDR3 comprises 14 residues. CDR3 sequence reads: CASRSGQLGYEQYF. Here the CDR3 DNA reads TGCGCCAGCAGGTCTGGGCAGCTGGGCTACGAGCAGTACTTC.

The V and J genes are TRBV27 and TRBJ2-1; 7 bases align to TRBD2. CDR1 and CDR2 from the germline V gene are MNHEY and SMNVEV (reference sequence). The V segment lost 5 bases and the J segment 7 bases; nucleotides outside the gene matches: 14. This CDR3 has 16 residues. The CDR3 coding sequence is TGTGCCAGCAGTCCCCCCGCAGCGGGACTTAGGAATGAGCAGTTCTTC. Its translation: CASSPPAAGLRNEQFF.

This sequence joins TRBV29-1 and TRBJ2-7; D is possibly TRBD1 (6 bases). The germline V gene has CDR1 SQVTM and CDR2 ANQGSEA. The V and J ends lost 3 bases and 7 bases respectively, with 16 bases between them. This CDR3 has 13 residues. The CDR3 nucleotides read TGCAGCGTTGAGTCCAGGGGCATAGGGGAGCAGTACTTC. Translated: CSVESRGIGEQYF.

This chain links TRBV29-1 with TRBJ2-7; possible D gene TRBD2, 6 bases. The ends were cut back, 4 bases at V and 7 bases at J, with 17 bases in the middle. Germline lookup yields CDR1 SQVTM and CDR2 ANQGSEA. The CDR3 covers 13 residues. CDR3 sequence reads: CSVAERRAGEQYF. The CDR3 DNA is TGCAGCGTTGCAGAGCGCAGGGCGGGAGAGCAGTACTTC.

The chain has TRBV5-4 and TRBJ2-2; a weak D match, TRBD1 (6 bases). V lost 2 bases and J lost 6, with 11 bases in between. CDR1 SGHNT and CDR2 YYREEE come from the germline V gene (reference sequence). There are 14 residues in the CDR3. The CDR3 sequence: CASSLNTGPGELFF. The CDR3 DNA sequence: TGTGCCAGCAGCTTAAATACAGGGCCCGGGGAGCTGTTTTTT.

The chain joins TRBV20-1 to TRBJ1-2; D unresolved. The germline V gene has CDR1 DFQATT and CDR2 SNEGSKA (reference sequence). The V gene lost 8 bases and the J gene lost 6 bases, with 10 bases spanning the gap. This CDR3 comprises 10 residues. Here the CDR3 reads CSTGSDGYTF. The CDR3 nucleotides are TGCAGTACCGGGTCCGATGGCTACACCTTC.

The chain is built from TRBV7-9 and TRBJ2-1, with a tentative D call TRBD2 (6 bases). Between the trimmed V and J ends, which lost 2 bases and 0 bases, there was a span of 17 bases. CDR1 and CDR2 from the germline V gene are SEHNR and FQNEAQ (reference sequence). The CDR3 runs to 18 residues. The CDR3 nucleotides read TGTGCCAGCAGCTTAAGTTCTGCGGGACTCCTCTCCTACAATGAGCAGTTCTTC. This codes for CASSLSSAGLLSYNEQFF. The variable domain in full, completed from reference TRBV7-9 and TRBJ2-1, reads DTGVSQNPRHKITKRGQNVTFRCDPISEHNRLYWYRQTLGQGPEFLTYFQNEAQLEKSRLLSDRFSAERPKGSFSTLEIQRTEQGDSAMYLCASSLSSAGLLSYNEQFFGPGTRLTVL.

This sequence joins TRBV19 and TRBJ1-5, with 7 bases lining up with TRBD1. CDR1 is LNHDA, CDR2 SQIVND, per germline (reference sequence). V shed 5 bases, J shed 4 bases, and the junction held 8 bases outside the gene matches. This CDR3 is built from 15 residues. CDR3 residues: CASSSRTGRNQPQHF. The CDR3 DNA follows: TGTGCCAGTAGTTCCAGGACAGGAAGGAATCAGCCCCAGCATTTT. Together with reference TRBV19 and TRBJ1-5, the CDR3 gives the full variable domain: DGGITQSPKYLFRKEGQNVTLSCEQNLNHDAMYWYRQDPGQGLRLIYYSQIVNDFQKGDIAEGYSVSREKKESFPLTVTSAQKNPTAFYLCASSSRTGRNQPQHFGDGTRLSIL.

The chain joins TRBV5-6 to TRBJ2-7; weak D call: TRBD1 (6 bases). CDR1 is SGHDT, CDR2 YYEEEE, per germline. The CDR3 is 16 residues long. Trimming took 2 bases from V and 3 from J, leaving 18 bases between them. The CDR3 loop is CASSFQAQGVIYEQYF. In nucleotides, the CDR3 is TGTGCCAGCAGCTTTCAGGCACAGGGAGTAATCTACGAGCAGTACTTC.

The gene calls are TRBV30 and TRBJ2-1; TRBD1 matches at 7 bases. The CDR3 is 13 residues long. In germline, CDR1 is GTSNPN, CDR2 SVGIG (reference sequence). With V trimmed by 3 bases and J by 8 bases, 7 bases remained unmatched. The CDR3 DNA is TGTGCCTGGAGCTGGACAGGCAACGATGAGCAGTTCTTC. It codes for CAWSWTGNDEQFF.

The chain employs TRBV25-1 and TRBJ1-5, with D uncertain. Looked up from germline, CDR1 is MGHDK and CDR2 is SYGVNS. This CDR3 has 13 amino acids. Trimming removed 6 bases at V and 2 bases at J, with 8 bases between. CDR3 nucleotide sequence: TGTGCCAGCAGCGGTACGGGCAATCAGCCCCAGCATTTT. Translated, it gives CASSGTGNQPQHF.

The V and J genes are TRBV19 and TRBJ2-7; 8 nucleotides align to TRBD1. Germline lookup yields CDR1 LNHDA and CDR2 SQIVND (reference sequence). CDR3 length: 13 residues. V dropped 9 bases and J dropped 5; count of bases not matched to a gene: 9. The CDR3 DNA reads TGTGCCAGCCGGACAGGGAATAGACACGAGCAGTACTTC. Amino acids: CASRTGNRHEQYF.

V is TRBV25-1 and J is TRBJ2-1; 9 bases match TRBD1. CDR3 length: 15 residues. Germline CDR1 and CDR2: MGHDK and SYGVNS. Trimming took 3 bases from V and 2 from J; bases not matched to a gene: 2. CDR3 region: CASSEGQGAYNEQFF. As DNA, the CDR3 is TGTGCCAGCAGTGAGGGACAGGGAGCCTACAATGAGCAGTTCTTC.

V is TRBV6-6 and J is TRBJ2-7; 8 nucleotides match TRBD1. This CDR3 contains 16 residues. Germline lookup yields CDR1 MNHNY and CDR2 SVGAGI (reference sequence). Unmatched junction bases numbered 9, after V lost 5 bases and J lost 0 bases. The CDR3 DNA is TGTGCCAGCAGTAGACGCAGGACAGGGTCCTCCTACGAGCAGTACTTC. Encoded protein: CASSRRRTGSSYEQYF.

V usage is TRBV6-6 and J usage is TRBJ2-7; 9 bases line up with TRBD1. CDR3 length equals 14 residues. The V gene end was trimmed by 6 bases and the J gene end by 5 bases; junction bases not matched to a gene: 8. The germline CDR1 and CDR2 sequences are MNHNY and SVGAGI (reference sequence). The CDR3 bases are TGTGCCAGCAGAAGAGGACAGGGGATCCACGAGCAGTACTTC. Its protein is CASRRGQGIHEQYF.